A selection of T cell receptor beta chains follows, all from one sample in a study of siplizumab effects on memory and regulatory T cells. Assay: immunoSEQ multiplex PCR; the TCRdb copy retains only in-frame clones and omits some. The data show 90,000 to 95,000 clones, around 97% seen once. The sample comprised naive CD4+ T cells sorted from blood. The receptors shown here come from a human donor in good health. Each CDR3 is given with its conserved first and last residue. A D gene is named only where the DNA matches it firmly. Clone sizes are given selectively: once, few, many, or a class where the clone is expanded.

j_call: TRBJ1-6; d_call: NA; v_call: TRBV9; clone_size: NA; cdr3_aa: CASDQGVGSPLHF; cdr3_nt: TGTGCCAGCGATCAGGGTGTTGGCTCACCCCTCCACTTT
j_call: TRBJ2-5; d_call: TRBD1; v_call: TRBV5-4; clone_size: NA; cdr3_aa: CASSFDRGPGETQYF; cdr3_nt: TGTGCCAGCAGCTTTGATAGGGGGCCGGGTGAGACCCAGTACTTC
j_call: TRBJ2-2; d_call: NA; v_call: TRBV28; clone_size: NA; cdr3_aa: CASSLIPRTGELFF; cdr3_nt: TGTGCCAGCAGTTTAATACCCAGGACCGGGGAGCTGTTTTTT
j_call: TRBJ1-1; d_call: NA; v_call: TRBV4-3; clone_size: NA; cdr3_aa: CASSQDSWRNTEAFF; cdr3_nt: TGCGCCAGCAGCCAAGATTCATGGAGGAACACTGAAGCTTTCTTT
j_call: TRBJ1-1; d_call: NA; v_call: TRBV25-1; clone_size: once; cdr3_aa: CASSELSGLNTEAFF; cdr3_nt: TGTGCCAGCAGTGAACTGAGCGGGCTAAACACTGAAGCTTTCTTT
j_call: TRBJ2-3; d_call: TRBD2; v_call: TRBV4-1; clone_size: NA; cdr3_aa: CASSQEGGGGRTDTQYF; cdr3_nt: TGCGCCAGCAGCCAAGAGGGCGGCGGGGGGCGCACAGATACGCAGTATTTT
j_call: TRBJ2-5; d_call: NA; v_call: TRBV6-6; clone_size: NA; cdr3_aa: CASSYSMDVLGTQYF; cdr3_nt: TGTGCCAGCAGTTACTCGATGGACGTATTGGGGACCCAGTACTTC
j_call: TRBJ1-2; d_call: TRBD1; v_call: TRBV10-3; clone_size: NA; cdr3_aa: CAISGQGANYGYTF; cdr3_nt: TGTGCCATCAGCGGACAGGGAGCTAACTATGGCTACACCTTC
j_call: TRBJ2-3; d_call: NA; v_call: TRBV14; clone_size: NA; cdr3_aa: CASSQIVGGSTDTQYF; cdr3_nt: TGTGCCAGCAGCCAGATCGTTGGAGGATCCACAGATACGCAGTATTTT
j_call: TRBJ1-2; d_call: NA; v_call: TRBV29-1; clone_size: once; cdr3_aa: CSVDVAMKGYTF; cdr3_nt: TGCAGCGTTGACGTTGCTATGAAAGGCTACACCTTC
j_call: TRBJ1-5; d_call: NA; v_call: TRBV6-1; clone_size: NA; cdr3_aa: CASGRGNQPQHF; cdr3_nt: TGTGCCAGCGGTAGGGGCAATCAGCCCCAGCATTTT
j_call: TRBJ1-6; d_call: NA; v_call: TRBV19; clone_size: NA; cdr3_aa: CASSPQGNNSPLHF; cdr3_nt: TGTGCCAGTAGTCCCCAGGGGAATAATTCACCCCTCCACTTT
j_call: TRBJ1-2; d_call: NA; v_call: TRBV19; clone_size: NA; cdr3_aa: CASSILETDGYTF; cdr3_nt: TGTGCCAGTAGTATCTTAGAGACAGATGGCTACACCTTC
j_call: TRBJ2-7; d_call: NA; v_call: TRBV15; clone_size: NA; cdr3_aa: CATSRDGVNEQYF; cdr3_nt: TGTGCCACCAGCAGGGACGGAGTTAACGAGCAGTACTTC
j_call: TRBJ2-4; d_call: NA; v_call: TRBV7-3; clone_size: NA; cdr3_aa: CASSPGGAGSIQYF; cdr3_nt: TGTGCCAGCAGCCCCGGCGGGGCTGGAAGCATTCAGTACTTC
j_call: TRBJ2-1; d_call: NA; v_call: TRBV27; clone_size: once; cdr3_aa: CASSLVGPEKGEQFF; cdr3_nt: TGTGCCAGCAGTTTGGTGGGGCCTGAAAAGGGTGAGCAGTTCTTC
j_call: TRBJ1-2; d_call: NA; v_call: TRBV5-4; clone_size: NA; cdr3_aa: CASSPGTRGYTF; cdr3_nt: TGTGCCAGCAGCCCAGGGACAAGGGGCTACACCTTC
j_call: TRBJ1-2; d_call: NA; v_call: TRBV19; clone_size: NA; cdr3_aa: CASSMGPNYGYTF; cdr3_nt: TGTGCCAGTAGTATGGGTCCTAACTATGGCTACACCTTC
j_call: TRBJ1-2; d_call: NA; v_call: TRBV28; clone_size: NA; cdr3_aa: CASSLQGGGYTF; cdr3_nt: TGTGCCAGCAGTTTACAAGGGGGTGGCTACACCTTC
j_call: TRBJ1-5; d_call: TRBD1; v_call: TRBV27; clone_size: NA; cdr3_aa: CASSFSGGASNQPQHF; cdr3_nt: TGTGCCAGCAGTTTCTCAGGGGGCGCGAGCAATCAGCCCCAGCATTTT
j_call: TRBJ1-5; d_call: NA; v_call: TRBV7-9; clone_size: NA; cdr3_aa: CASSSEQEQPQHF; cdr3_nt: TGTGCCAGCAGCTCCGAGCAGGAACAGCCCCAGCATTTT
j_call: TRBJ2-7; d_call: NA; v_call: TRBV10-1; clone_size: NA; cdr3_aa: CASSERGKYEQYF; cdr3_nt: TGCGCCAGCAGTGAGAGGGGGAAATACGAGCAGTACTTC
j_call: TRBJ1-4; d_call: NA; v_call: TRBV28; clone_size: NA; cdr3_aa: CASSWPGRYEKLFF; cdr3_nt: TGTGCCAGCAGTTGGCCGGGGAGGTATGAAAAACTGTTTTTT
j_call: TRBJ1-1; d_call: NA; v_call: TRBV18; clone_size: NA; cdr3_aa: CASSPAGIVNTEAFF; cdr3_nt: TGTGCCAGCTCACCAGCAGGGATAGTGAACACTGAAGCTTTCTTT
j_call: TRBJ1-6; d_call: NA; v_call: TRBV7-6; clone_size: NA; cdr3_aa: CASSLRFDGSSYNSPLHF; cdr3_nt: TGTGCCAGCAGCTTAAGGTTTGACGGCAGCTCCTATAATTCACCCCTCCACTTT
j_call: TRBJ2-1; d_call: NA; v_call: TRBV9; clone_size: NA; cdr3_aa: CASSLGPALVAYNEQFF; cdr3_nt: TGTGCCAGCAGCCTCGGACCAGCCCTGGTCGCCTACAATGAGCAGTTCTTC